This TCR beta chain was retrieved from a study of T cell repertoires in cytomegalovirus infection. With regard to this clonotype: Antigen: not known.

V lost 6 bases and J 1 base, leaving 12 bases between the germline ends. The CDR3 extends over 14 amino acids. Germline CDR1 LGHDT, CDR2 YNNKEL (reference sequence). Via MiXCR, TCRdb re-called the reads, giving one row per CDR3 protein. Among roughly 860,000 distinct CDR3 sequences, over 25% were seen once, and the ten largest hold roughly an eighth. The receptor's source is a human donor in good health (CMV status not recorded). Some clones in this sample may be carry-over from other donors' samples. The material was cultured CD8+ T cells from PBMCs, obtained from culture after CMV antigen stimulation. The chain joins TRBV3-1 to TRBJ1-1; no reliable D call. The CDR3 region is CASSYTRWNTEAFF. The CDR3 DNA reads TGTGCCAGCAGTTACACCAGGTGGAACACTGAAGCTTTCTTT.